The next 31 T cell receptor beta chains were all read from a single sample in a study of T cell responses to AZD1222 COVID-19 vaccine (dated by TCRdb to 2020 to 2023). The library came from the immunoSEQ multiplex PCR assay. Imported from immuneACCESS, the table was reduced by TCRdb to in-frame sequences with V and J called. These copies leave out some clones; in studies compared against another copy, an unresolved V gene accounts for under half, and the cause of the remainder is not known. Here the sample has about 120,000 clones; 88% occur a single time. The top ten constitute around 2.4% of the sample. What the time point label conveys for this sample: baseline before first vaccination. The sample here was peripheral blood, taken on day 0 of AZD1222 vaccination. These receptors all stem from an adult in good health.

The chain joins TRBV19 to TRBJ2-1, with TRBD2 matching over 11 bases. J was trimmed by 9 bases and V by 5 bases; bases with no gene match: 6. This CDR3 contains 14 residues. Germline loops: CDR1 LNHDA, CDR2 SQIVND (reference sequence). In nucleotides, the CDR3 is TGTGCCAGTAGTCGATCAACTAGCGGGAGTGAGCAGTTCTTC. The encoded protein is CASSRSTSGSEQFF.

This CDR3 is CASSQLGNTEAFF. Written as DNA, the CDR3 is TGTGCCAGCAGCCAACTGGGGAACACTGAAGCTTTCTTT. The V and J genes are TRBV3-1 (or the pseudogene TRBV3-2) and TRBJ1-1; no reliable D call. The CDR3 runs to 13 residues. The V and J ends lost 2 bases and 1 base respectively, with 5 bases between them. CDR1 and CDR2 (germline): LGHDT, YNNKEL (reference sequence).

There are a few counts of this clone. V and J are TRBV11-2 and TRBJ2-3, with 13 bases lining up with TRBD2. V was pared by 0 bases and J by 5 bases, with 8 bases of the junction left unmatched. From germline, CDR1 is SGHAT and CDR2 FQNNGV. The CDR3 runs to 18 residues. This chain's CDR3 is CASSLDRVRLAGGDTQYF. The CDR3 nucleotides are TGTGCCAGCAGCTTAGATAGGGTGCGACTAGCGGGAGGAGATACGCAGTATTTT.

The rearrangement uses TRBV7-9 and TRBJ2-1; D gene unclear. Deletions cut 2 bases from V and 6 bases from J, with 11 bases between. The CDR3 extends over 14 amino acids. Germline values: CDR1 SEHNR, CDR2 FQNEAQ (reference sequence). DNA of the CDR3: TGTGCCAGCAGCTTAACCCAAGGCCCCAATGAGCAGTTCTTC. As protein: CASSLTQGPNEQFF.

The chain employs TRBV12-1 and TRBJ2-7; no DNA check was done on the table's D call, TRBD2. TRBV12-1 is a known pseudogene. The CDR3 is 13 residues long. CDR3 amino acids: CASSSPLRYEQYF. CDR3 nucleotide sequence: TGTGCCAGCAGCTCCCCGTTGAGATACGAGCAGTACTTC.

The chain's CDR3 is CASSRGGTGQSNTEAFF. CDR3 coding DNA: TGCGCCAGCAGCAGAGGAGGGACGGGACAGTCGAACACTGAAGCTTTCTTT. The chain combines TRBV5-1 with TRBJ1-1; 7 bases agree with TRBD1. With 4 bases clipped from V and 1 base from J, the junction kept 13 bases outside the gene matches. The CDR3 spans 17 residues. The germline gives CDR1 SGHRS, CDR2 YFSETQ.

The CDR3 sequence: CSVEARGDTEAFF. CDR3 nucleotide sequence: TGCAGCGTTGAAGCCAGGGGAGACACTGAAGCTTTCTTT. The V call is TRBV29-1, the J call TRBJ1-1; maybe TRBD1 (6 bases). This CDR3 has 13 amino acids. The germline V and J ends were trimmed by 1 base and 3 bases, with 9 bases remaining between them. Germline V gives CDR1 SQVTM, CDR2 ANQGSEA.

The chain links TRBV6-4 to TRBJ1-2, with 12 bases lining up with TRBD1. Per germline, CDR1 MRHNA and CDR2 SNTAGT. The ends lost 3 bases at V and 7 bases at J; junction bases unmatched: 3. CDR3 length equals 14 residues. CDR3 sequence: CASSEGTGGRGYTF. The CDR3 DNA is TGTGCCAGCAGTGAAGGGACAGGGGGCCGTGGCTACACCTTC.

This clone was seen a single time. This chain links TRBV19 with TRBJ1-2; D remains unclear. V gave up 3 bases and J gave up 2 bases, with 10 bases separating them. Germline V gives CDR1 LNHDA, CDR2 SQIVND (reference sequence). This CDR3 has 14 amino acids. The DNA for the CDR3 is TGTGCCAGTAGTATCCAACAGCCAAACTATGGCTACACCTTC. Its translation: CASSIQQPNYGYTF.

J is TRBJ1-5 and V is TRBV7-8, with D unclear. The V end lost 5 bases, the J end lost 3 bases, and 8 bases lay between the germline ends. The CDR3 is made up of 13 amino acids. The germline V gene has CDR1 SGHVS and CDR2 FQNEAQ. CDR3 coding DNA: TGTGCCAGCAGCGTGTCCCCCAATCAGCCCCAGCATTTT. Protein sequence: CASSVSPNQPQHF.

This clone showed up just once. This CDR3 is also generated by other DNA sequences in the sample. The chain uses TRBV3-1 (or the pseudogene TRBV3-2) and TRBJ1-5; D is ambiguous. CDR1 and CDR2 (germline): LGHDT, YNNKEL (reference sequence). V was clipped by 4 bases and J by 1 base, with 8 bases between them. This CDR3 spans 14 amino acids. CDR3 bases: TGTGCCAGCAGCCTGCGGGGAAGCAATCAGCCCCAGCATTTT. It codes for CASSLRGSNQPQHF.

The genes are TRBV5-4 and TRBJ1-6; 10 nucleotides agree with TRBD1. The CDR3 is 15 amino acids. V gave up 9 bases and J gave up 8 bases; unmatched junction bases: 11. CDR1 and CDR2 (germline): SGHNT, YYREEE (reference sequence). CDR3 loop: CATRPRDRGYSPLHF. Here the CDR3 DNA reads TGTGCCACCCGCCCCCGGGACAGGGGTTATTCACCCCTCCACTTT.

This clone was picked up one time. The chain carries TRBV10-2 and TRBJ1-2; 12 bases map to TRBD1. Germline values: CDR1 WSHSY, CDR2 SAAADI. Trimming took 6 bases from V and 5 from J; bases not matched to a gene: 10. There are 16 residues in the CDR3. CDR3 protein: CASRPGQGANVYGYTF. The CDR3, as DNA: TGCGCCAGCAGGCCGGGACAGGGGGCGAATGTGTATGGCTACACCTTC.

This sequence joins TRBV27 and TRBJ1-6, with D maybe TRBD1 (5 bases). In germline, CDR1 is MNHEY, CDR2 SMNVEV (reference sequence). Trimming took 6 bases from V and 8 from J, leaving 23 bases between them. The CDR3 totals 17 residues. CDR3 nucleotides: TGTGCCAGCAGCAAGAGCCCTCGGGGCAATCAGGATTCACCCCTCCACTTT. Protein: CASSKSPRGNQDSPLHF.

The CDR3 DNA reads as TGTGCCAGCAGCTTCACGGGACAGGGGGCCTATGGCTACACCTTC. Translation: CASSFTGQGAYGYTF. The rearrangement joins TRBV9 to TRBJ1-2; TRBD1 agrees at 12 bases. Germline trimming cut 4 bases from V and 4 bases from J; bases unmatched to any gene: 5. Germline V CDR1 and CDR2: SGDLS, YYNGEE. The CDR3 has 15 residues.

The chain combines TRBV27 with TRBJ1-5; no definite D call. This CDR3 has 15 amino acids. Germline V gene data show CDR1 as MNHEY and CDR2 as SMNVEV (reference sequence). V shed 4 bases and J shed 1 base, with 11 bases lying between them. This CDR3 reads CASSSSPGSNQPQHF. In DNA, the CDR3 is TGTGCCAGCAGTTCTAGTCCAGGAAGCAATCAGCCCCAGCATTTT.

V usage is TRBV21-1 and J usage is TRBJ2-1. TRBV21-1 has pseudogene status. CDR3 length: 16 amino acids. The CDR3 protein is CASSKLRYNSYNEQFF. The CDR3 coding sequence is TGTGCCAGCAGCAAACTAAGGTATAACTCCTACAATGAGCAGTTCTTC.

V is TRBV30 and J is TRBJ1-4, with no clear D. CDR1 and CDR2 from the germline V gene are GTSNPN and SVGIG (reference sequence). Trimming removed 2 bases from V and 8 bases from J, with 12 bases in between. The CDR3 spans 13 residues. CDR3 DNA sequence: TGTGCCTGGAGTTTTGAGGGAGGCGAAAAACTGTTTTTT. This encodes CAWSFEGGEKLFF. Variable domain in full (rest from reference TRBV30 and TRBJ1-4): SQTIHQWPATLVQPVGSPLSLECTVEGTSNPNLYWYRQAAGRGLQLLFYSVGIGQISSEVPQNLSASRPQDRQFILSSKKLLLSDSGFYLCAWSFEGGEKLFFGSGTQLSVL.

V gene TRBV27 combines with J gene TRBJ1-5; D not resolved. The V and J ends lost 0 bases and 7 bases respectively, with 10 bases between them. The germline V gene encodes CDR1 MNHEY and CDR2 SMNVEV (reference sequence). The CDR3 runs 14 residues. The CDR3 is CASSLSGRQQPQHF. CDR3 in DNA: TGTGCCAGCAGTTTATCAGGGAGACAACAGCCCCAGCATTTT.

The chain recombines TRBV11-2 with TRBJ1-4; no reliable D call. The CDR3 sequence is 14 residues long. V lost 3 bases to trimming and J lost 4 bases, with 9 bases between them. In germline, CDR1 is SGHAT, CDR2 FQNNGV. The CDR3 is CASSLIGDNEKLFF. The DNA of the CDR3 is TGTGCCAGCAGCTTGATTGGAGATAATGAAAAACTGTTTTTT.

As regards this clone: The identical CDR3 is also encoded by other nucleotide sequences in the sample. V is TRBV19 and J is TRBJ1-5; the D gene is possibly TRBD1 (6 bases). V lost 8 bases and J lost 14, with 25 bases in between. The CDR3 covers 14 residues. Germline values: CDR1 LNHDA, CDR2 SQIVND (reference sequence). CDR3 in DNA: TGTGCCAGTTCCGAGGGGGGGGCGCGGGGCCGGGAGCATTTT. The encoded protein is CASSEGGARGREHF.

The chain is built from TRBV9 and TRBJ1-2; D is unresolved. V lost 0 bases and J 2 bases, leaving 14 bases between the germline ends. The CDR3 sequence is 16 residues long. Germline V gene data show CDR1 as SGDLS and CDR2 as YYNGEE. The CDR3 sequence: CASSVDAGDPNYGYTF. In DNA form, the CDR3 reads TGTGCCAGCAGCGTAGATGCGGGCGACCCAAACTATGGCTACACCTTC.

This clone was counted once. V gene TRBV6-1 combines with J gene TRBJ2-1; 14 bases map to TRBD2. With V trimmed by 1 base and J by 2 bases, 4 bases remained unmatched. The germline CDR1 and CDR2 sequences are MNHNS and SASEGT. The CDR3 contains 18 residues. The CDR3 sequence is CASSEDWTSGRTYNEQFF. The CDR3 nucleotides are TGTGCCAGCAGTGAAGACTGGACTAGCGGGAGGACCTACAATGAGCAGTTCTTC.

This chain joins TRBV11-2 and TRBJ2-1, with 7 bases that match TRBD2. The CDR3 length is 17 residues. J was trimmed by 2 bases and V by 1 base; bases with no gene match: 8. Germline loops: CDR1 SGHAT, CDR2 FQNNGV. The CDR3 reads CASSLGLRGLAYNEQFF. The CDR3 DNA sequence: TGTGCCAGCAGCTTAGGTTTGCGAGGACTAGCCTACAATGAGCAGTTCTTC.

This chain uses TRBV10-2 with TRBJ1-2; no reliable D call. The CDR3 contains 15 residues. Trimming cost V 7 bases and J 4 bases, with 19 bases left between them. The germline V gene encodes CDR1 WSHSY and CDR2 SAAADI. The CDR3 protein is CASILQAEAGYGYTF. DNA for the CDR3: TGCGCCAGCATCCTGCAGGCGGAAGCGGGCTATGGCTACACCTTC.

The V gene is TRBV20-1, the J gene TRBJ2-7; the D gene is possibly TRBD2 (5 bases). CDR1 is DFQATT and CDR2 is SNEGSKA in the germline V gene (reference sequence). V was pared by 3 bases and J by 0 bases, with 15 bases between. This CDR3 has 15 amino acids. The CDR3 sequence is CSASFPGSGSYEQYF. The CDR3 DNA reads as TGCAGTGCTAGTTTTCCGGGGTCAGGCTCCTACGAGCAGTACTTC.

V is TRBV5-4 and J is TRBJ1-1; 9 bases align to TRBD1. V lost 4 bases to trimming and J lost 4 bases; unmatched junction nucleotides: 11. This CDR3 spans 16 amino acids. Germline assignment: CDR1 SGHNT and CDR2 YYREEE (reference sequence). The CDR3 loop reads CASSVPTTGGITEAFF. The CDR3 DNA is TGTGCCAGCAGCGTACCTACGACAGGGGGGATCACTGAAGCTTTCTTT. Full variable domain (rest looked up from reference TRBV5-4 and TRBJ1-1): ETGVTQSPTHLIKTRGQQVTLRCSSQSGHNTVSWYQQALGQGPQFIFQYYREEENGRGNFPPRFSGLQFPNYSSELNVNALELDDSALYLCASSVPTTGGITEAFFGQGTRLTVV.

Written as DNA, the CDR3 is TGCAGCGTTGACGCATCAGGGGGTTTAACACATGGCTACACCTTC. The encoded protein is CSVDASGGLTHGYTF. The V and J genes are TRBV29-1 and TRBJ1-2; TRBD1 aligns across 7 bases. The V gene's germline CDR1 is SQVTM and CDR2 ANQGSEA. This CDR3 contains 15 residues. The trim removed 3 bases at V and 6 bases at J, leaving 13 bases unmatched.

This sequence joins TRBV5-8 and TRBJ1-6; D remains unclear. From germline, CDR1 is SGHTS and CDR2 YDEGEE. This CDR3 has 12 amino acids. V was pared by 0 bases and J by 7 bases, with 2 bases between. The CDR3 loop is CASSLENSPLHF. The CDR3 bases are TGTGCCAGCAGCTTGGAGAATTCACCCCTCCACTTT.

CDR3 region: CASSLGGSGANVLTF. CDR3 in DNA: TGCGCCAGCAGCTTGGGGGGCTCTGGGGCCAACGTCCTGACTTTC. V and J are TRBV5-1 and TRBJ2-6, with D unresolved. CDR3 size: 15 residues. Germline CDR1 SGHRS, CDR2 YFSETQ. V dropped 0 bases and J dropped 0 bases, with 4 bases sitting between them.

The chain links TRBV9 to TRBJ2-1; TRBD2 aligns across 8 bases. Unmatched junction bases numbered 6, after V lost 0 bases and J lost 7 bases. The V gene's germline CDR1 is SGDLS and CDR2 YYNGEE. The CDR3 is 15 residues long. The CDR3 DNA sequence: TGTGCCAGCAGCGTAGTGGCTAGCGGGTTAAATGAGCAGTTCTTC. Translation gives CASSVVASGLNEQFF.